The present T cell receptor beta chain was sequenced within a study of monozygotic twins with inflammatory bowel disease. Findings and limits, study-wide: No difference in repertoire similarity was seen between concordant and discordant twins, possibly because power was limited. The authors could not tell different T cell subtypes apart.

About this clonotype: What it binds is not known.

TCRdb reanalyzed the 5' RACE reads, giving one entry per CDR3 protein sequence and no DNA. The sample table sets out 200,000 to 250,000 distinct CDR3 sequences. No sorting of T cells preceded isolation of total RNA from whole blood. The sequencing input was blood. The TCR was taken from a human donor with ulcerative colitis or Crohn's disease, or a healthy co-twin of an affected twin (not recorded which).

CDR3 sequence reads: CASSPRRVSYNEQFF. The chain combines TRBV18 with TRBJ2-1; TCRdb reports TRBD2, a call that lacks DNA to check it against. Germline-derived CDR1 and CDR2 are KGHSH and LQKENI. CDR3 length equals 15 residues.